This TCR beta chain comes out of a study of T cells in Graves' hyperthyroidism and ophthalmopathy. Whole-study results and caveats: Ophthalmopathy was separated from stable hyperthyroidism by a 13 V-J model. In the blood, most expanded thyroid clonotypes above 0.001 appeared as well.

Each diagnosis was grounded in clinical symptoms, serum thyroxine and TRAb, thyroid ultrasound, and orbital computed tomography. PBMCs were collected from an approximately 9.2 ml volume of fresh peripheral blood. The CDR3 regions of TCR beta were amplified from RNA transcripts. An initial round of RT-PCR targeting the TCR CDR3 relied on the HTBI primer set. TCRdb re-called the multiplex PCR reads with MiXCR, one entry per CDR3 protein. In the table there are roughly 180,000 distinct CDR3 sequences, 9.4% of which are singletons. This CDR3 region has 19 residues. Germline V gene data show CDR1 as SNHLY and CDR2 as FYNNEI. The V gene end was trimmed by 6 bases and the J gene end by 2 bases; junction bases not matched to a gene: 18. The table lists this clonotype with many counts. The antigen is unknown.

This sequence joins TRBV2 and TRBJ2-3; TRBD1 aligns across 9 bases. This sequence was found in a woman under 30 with Graves' hyperthyroidism that later progressed to Graves' ophthalmopathy. The sequenced sample consisted of blood. CDR3 sequence: CASSWDRVNEDGATDTQYF. The CDR3 coding sequence is TGTGCCAGCAGCTGGGACAGGGTCAATGAGGATGGCGCCACAGATACGCAGTATTTT.